Detailed here is one TCR beta chain. The antigen it binds to is not known. There are no base qualities to consult, and no much larger clone falls within one base. The record originates from a study of radiation and T cells in renal cell carcinoma (dated by TCRdb to 2020 to 2021). In the study overall: In total, fewer than 55 samples, comprising around 25 tumors and around 27 peripheral blood samples, were subjected to TCR beta sequencing. Across all 50 or so samples, several million unique CDR3 nucleotide sequences encoding 2,658,974 unique CDR3 amino acid sequences were identified.

The time point label, read with the paper, signifies: tumor resected at nephrectomy. In the paper's terms, the treatment or condition label means: 15 Gy SBRT to primary tumor, nephrectomy 4 weeks later. Samples came from a clinical trial, in which primary renal cell carcinomas received 15 Gy stereotactic body radiation therapy followed by nephrectomy 4 weeks later. Every patient's renal cell carcinoma showed clear cell pathology. Tumor processing involved mechanical dissociation, digestion with collagenase/hyaluronidase at 37 degrees C, handling in gentleMACS C tubes, and storage in liquid nitrogen. The QIAamp DNA Blood Mini Kit (Qiagen) was used to prepare genomic DNA for TCR sequencing. Only samples passing all quality control checks were included in the analyses. CDR1 and CDR2 were assigned from the germline V gene (reference sequence) as GTSNPN and SVGIG. Germline trimming amounts to 2 bases on V and 1 base on J, with 12 as the count of junction bases outside the gene matches. Its CDR3 holds 17 amino acids, cysteine through phenylalanine. Solely the CDR3 DNA is kept, with 51 bases framed from the first base.

The immunoSEQ kit was used, according to the manufacturer's recommendations, to generate TCR beta libraries from genomic DNA. For library preparation, a first multiplex PCR was performed with proprietary primers, followed by a second PCR in which unique barcodes were added, and bead cleanups were performed after each round. Each sample batch included a kit-provided positive control reaction and a negative control reaction. The final libraries were assessed on an Agilent 4200 TapeStation D1000 ScreenTape, pooled by volume, and quantified by qPCR. An Illumina NextSeq500 fitted with a MidOutput 150-cycle cartridge performed the sequencing, running 156 Read1 cycles and 15 Index1 cycles with the kit's custom primers. The pooled library was loaded at approximately 0.92 pM, and approximately 20% PhiX control was spiked in. The paper's data handling went like this. The vendor-processed data were analyzed in R, and a clonotype was defined as all T cells that share the same CDR3 nucleotide sequence. For clone abundance analyses, frequencies were normalized to the 10,000 most abundant clones in each sample. Public T cell clones, which averaged fewer than five per sample, were excluded before analysis. Dominant motifs were analyzed with ImmunoMap using the PAM10 matrix, a gap penalty of 30, and a homology threshold of 0.3, and motifs with a cumulative frequency of at least 0.01 were considered dominant. Tumor-enriched and baseline blood-enriched clonotypes were defined by at least a 32-fold difference in abundance between compartments. Tumor-blood repertoire similarity was measured with the Baroni-Urbani and Buser coefficient, and groups were compared using two-tailed Wilcoxon tests in R. Here the immuneACCESS table is served through TCRdb, limited to in-frame sequences with V and J called. Missing clones are a known gap in these copies; in checked studies unresolved V genes cover under half, and the rest lacks a known reason. Clone size and V and J calls were adopted from that table, with D and trimming inferred from the DNA. The sample table records about 18,000 clones; under 55% of these occur just once. 12% of the sample belongs to the ten largest clones.

Points the paper makes about the study in general: Intratumoral heterogeneity went uncaptured because the only tumor material available was small regions of 0.85 to 1 g. With a single-armed trial design, the study had no way to address how radiation dose or scheduling affects the TCR repertoire. In blood, the top tumor clonotypes increased between baseline and 2 weeks post-radiation and then shrank by 4 weeks, which suggests that tumor-resident clones expanded only transiently. Compared with controls, irradiated tumors had higher TCR clonality, as the top 100 clonotypes made up an average of about 54% of the repertoire, versus roughly 43% in nephrectomy-only tumors. Because pretreatment tumor biopsies were not available, the study could not determine whether clonotypes were already present within the tumor at baseline. Compared with control tumors, irradiated tumors had a greater number of dominant CDR3 motifs, and those motifs took up a bigger portion of the repertoire.

This TCR came from a man aged 50-59 years with renal cell carcinoma. The chain is made from TRBV30 and TRBJ1-2, with 8 bases aligning to TRBD1. Sequencing used tumor tissue, obtained from a patient whose treatment included radiotherapy and nephrectomy. The bases are TGTGCCTGGAGTTCAACCAGGGACAGGTTCGTTAACTATGGCTACACCTTC. Its protein is CAWSSTRDRFVNYGYTF.